The present T cell receptor (beta chain) was sequenced within a study of control samples from healthy donors and cancer patients. The CDR3 has 14 amino acids. The germline V and J ends were trimmed by 2 bases and 7 bases, with 9 bases remaining between them. Germline V CDR1 and CDR2: SNHLY, FYNNEI. Assay: immunoSEQ multiplex PCR; the TCRdb copy retains only in-frame clones and omits some. The sample has under 150,000 clones, about 89% seen once; the top ten hold 4.9%. This sequence originates from a man aged 30 to 45 in good health. The J gene is TRBJ1-6, the V gene TRBV2; the D gene is possibly TRBD1 (5 bases). Specimen: blood. CDR3 region: CASSERGGNSPLHF. CDR3 in DNA: TGTGCCAGCAGTGAAAGGGGCGGGAATTCACCCCTCCACTTT.